This paragraph covers one T cell receptor (beta chain) sequence. These data originate in a study of human T cells and chemical hapten exposure. The time point is: pre-sensitization, week 0. The treatment was: therapeutic diphenylcyclopropenone sensitization with weekly scalp DPC. Germline CDR1 is KGHDR and CDR2 is SFDVKD. Trimming took off 4 bases at V and 5 bases at J, with 17 bases between the two ends. There are 15 residues in the CDR3. Each CDR3 protein gets one entry after TCRdb re-called the RACE reads with MiXCR. The table has under 200,000 distinct CDR3 sequences, 30% seen once. The chain joins TRBV24-1 to TRBJ2-7, with D maybe TRBD2 (6 bases). This receptor was taken from a woman in her twenties or thirties with alopecia areata. Some clones in this sample may be carry-over from other donors' samples. The material sequenced was whole blood, taken in connection with sensitization to the hapten diphenylcyclopropenone (DPC). The CDR3 here is CATSDFVGGRNEQYF. The CDR3 DNA sequence: TGTGCCACCAGTGACTTCGTCGGGGGTAGGAACGAGCAGTACTTC.